These 13 T cell receptor beta chains were sequenced from one sample in a study of cytomegalovirus exposure and HLA in healthy donors (dated by TCRdb to about 2017). The protocol used for the library was the immunoSEQ multiplex PCR assay. The multiplex PCR relied on a mix of 60 forward primers for TCR Vbeta segments and 13 reverse primers for TCR Jbeta segments. The source is immuneACCESS, and TCRdb retained only in-frame sequences with V and J called. Part of the clones is not carried over; for the studies checked, unresolved V genes explain less than half of this, and the remainder is unexplained. A total of 130,000 or so clones appear in this sample, around four fifths of them only once. About 2.1% of the sample is held by the ten biggest clonotypes. Material for sequencing was PBMCs. All receptors come from a woman in her forties in good health and CMV-seropositive.

This clone has just a few counts. J is TRBJ2-6 and V is TRBV4-3, with D tentatively TRBD1 (7 bases). With 0 bases removed from V and 3 bases from J, the gap between germline ends came to 15 bases. The CDR3 is 18 residues long. Germline V lookup: CDR1 LGHNA, CDR2 YSLEER. CDR3 DNA sequence: TGCGCCAGCAGCCAAGATAGCGACAGGGAGGATGGGGCCAACGTCCTGACTTTC. It yields the protein CASSQDSDREDGANVLTF.

This clone was detected a few times. This chain connects TRBV9 to TRBJ2-2; 10 positions match TRBD1. The ends lost 0 bases at V and 7 bases at J; junction bases unmatched: 12. The length of the CDR3 is 18 residues. The germline CDR1 and CDR2 sequences are SGDLS and YYNGEE. The CDR3 here is CASSVGRDRGFGIGELFF. Written as DNA, the CDR3 is TGTGCCAGCAGCGTAGGGCGGGACAGGGGTTTCGGGATCGGGGAGCTGTTTTTT. The full variable domain, in which reference TRBV9 and TRBJ2-2 provide the parts outside the CDR3, is DSGVTQTPKHLITATGQRVTLRCSPRSGDLSVYWYQQSLDQGLQFLIQYYNGEERAKGNILERFSAQQFPDLHSELNLSSLELGDSALYFCASSVGRDRGFGIGELFFGEGSRLTVL.

Turning to this clone: One end of the junction varies from germline; a read error may be responsible. The V and J genes are TRBV7-7 and TRBJ2-1; 11 bases agree with TRBD2. CDR3 length: 17 amino acids. The V gene's germline CDR1 is SSHAT and CDR2 FNYEAQ (reference sequence). The CDR3 is CASSLAGLAGGHNEQFF. The CDR3 DNA sequence: TGTGCTAGCAGCTTAGCCGGACTAGCGGGCGGACACAATGAGCAGTTCTTC.

This rearrangement joins TRBV4-1 to TRBJ2-4; TRBD1 aligns across 8 bases. V gave up 1 base and J gave up 3 bases; unmatched junction bases: 11. Germline-derived CDR1 and CDR2 are MGHRA and YSYEKL. CDR3 size: 18 residues. The CDR3: CASSQALPGQGFKNIQYF. The CDR3 DNA is TGCGCCAGCAGCCAAGCCCTCCCCGGACAGGGATTCAAAAACATTCAGTACTTC.

This clone came up a few times. The chain joins TRBV4-3 to TRBJ2-2; unclear D gene. There are 16 residues in the CDR3. Germline V lookup: CDR1 LGHNA, CDR2 YSLEER. Trimming took off 4 bases at V and 4 bases at J, with 16 bases between the two ends. CDR3 residues: CASSLRTEWVTGELFF. CDR3 DNA: TGCGCCAGCAGCCTGAGAACGGAGTGGGTCACCGGGGAGCTGTTTTTT.

In DNA form, the CDR3 reads TGTGCCAGTAGTTCCAATTCGGGTGGGAGCACTGAAGCTTTCTTT. Encoded protein: CASSSNSGGSTEAFF. The rearrangement joins TRBV19 to TRBJ1-1; D is ambiguous. Germline V gene lookup returns CDR1 LNHDA and CDR2 SQIVND (reference sequence). Between the trimmed V and J ends, which lost 5 bases and 4 bases, there was a span of 17 bases. CDR3 length: 15 amino acids. The variable domain in full, with the rest retrieved from reference TRBV19 and TRBJ1-1, is DGGITQSPKYLFRKEGQNVTLSCEQNLNHDAMYWYRQDPGQGLRLIYYSQIVNDFQKGDIAEGYSVSREKKESFPLTVTSAQKNPTAFYLCASSSNSGGSTEAFFGQGTRLTVV.

This clone was seen once. The chain uses TRBV10-3 and TRBJ2-1; 14 nucleotides agree with TRBD2. Unmatched junction bases numbered 8, after V lost 3 bases and J lost 10 bases. The CDR3 has 16 amino acids. Germline V gene sequence: CDR1 ENHRY, CDR2 SYGVKD. CDR3 sequence reads: CAISDTGTSGRREQFF. In DNA form, the CDR3 reads TGTGCCATCAGTGACACCGGGACTAGCGGGAGACGGGAGCAGTTCTTC.

In DNA form, the CDR3 reads TGTGCCAGCAGCCGACAGGGGGCGGAAGGCTACACCTTC. Its protein is CASSRQGAEGYTF. The chain recombines TRBV7-9 with TRBJ1-2; 10 nucleotides match TRBD1. The trim removed 5 bases at V and 8 bases at J, leaving 5 bases unmatched. CDR1 and CDR2 (germline): SEHNR, FQNEAQ (reference sequence). The length of the CDR3 is 13 residues.

This clone was recorded only once. This sequence joins TRBV6-5 and TRBJ2-7; 8 nucleotides match TRBD1. Losses at the gene ends were 6 bases for V and 2 bases for J; bases not matched to a gene: 6. CDR1 and CDR2 (germline): MNHEY, SVGAGI. The length of the CDR3 is 14 residues. As DNA, the CDR3 is TGTGCCAGCAGGGGGACAGGAAAAACCTACGAGCAGTACTTC. Its translation is CASRGTGKTYEQYF.

This clone has more than one count but fewer than ten. The chain is built from TRBV29-1 and TRBJ1-1, with no clear D. CDR3 length: 11 amino acids. CDR1 is SQVTM and CDR2 is ANQGSEA in the germline V gene. V lost 5 bases, J lost 1 base, and 5 bases lay in between. CDR3 nucleotide sequence: TGCAGCGTTCGGGGGAACACTGAAGCTTTCTTT. Translated: CSVRGNTEAFF. The full variable domain, its missing parts supplied by reference TRBV29-1 and TRBJ1-1, is SAVISQKPSRDICQRGTSLTIQCQVDSQVTMMFWYRQQPGQSLTLIATANQGSEATYESGFVIDKFPISRPNLTFSTLTVSNMSPEDSSIYLCSVRGNTEAFFGQGTRLTVV.

This chain uses TRBV4-1 with TRBJ1-1; 8 bases line up with TRBD1. The CDR3 sequence is 14 residues long. The V and J ends lost 0 bases and 10 bases, in that order; junction bases with no gene match: 7. Germline CDR1 MGHRA, CDR2 YSYEKL. The CDR3 DNA reads as TGCGCCAGCAGCCAAGAGGACAGGGTCGTTGGAGCTTTCTTT. Protein sequence: CASSQEDRVVGAFF.

CDR3: CASSLGTSRETQYF. The CDR3 coding sequence is TGTGCCAGCAGCTTGGGTACGTCCCGGGAGACCCAGTACTTC. The rearrangement joins TRBV5-4 to TRBJ2-5; D is uncertain. Trimming shortened V by 0 bases and J by 5 bases, and 11 bases separated the two germline ends. There are 14 residues in the CDR3. Germline CDR1 SGHNT, CDR2 YYREEE (reference sequence).

This clone has just a few counts. This chain uses TRBV25-1 with TRBJ2-2, with a possible D match to TRBD2 (6 bases). The CDR3 is 15 amino acids. Trimming pared 1 base from V and 4 bases from J, leaving 10 bases between. Germline values: CDR1 MGHDK, CDR2 SYGVNS. The DNA for the CDR3 is TGTGCCAGCAGTGAATTAAGGAGGGGCACCGGGGAGCTGTTTTTT. Its translation: CASSELRRGTGELFF.